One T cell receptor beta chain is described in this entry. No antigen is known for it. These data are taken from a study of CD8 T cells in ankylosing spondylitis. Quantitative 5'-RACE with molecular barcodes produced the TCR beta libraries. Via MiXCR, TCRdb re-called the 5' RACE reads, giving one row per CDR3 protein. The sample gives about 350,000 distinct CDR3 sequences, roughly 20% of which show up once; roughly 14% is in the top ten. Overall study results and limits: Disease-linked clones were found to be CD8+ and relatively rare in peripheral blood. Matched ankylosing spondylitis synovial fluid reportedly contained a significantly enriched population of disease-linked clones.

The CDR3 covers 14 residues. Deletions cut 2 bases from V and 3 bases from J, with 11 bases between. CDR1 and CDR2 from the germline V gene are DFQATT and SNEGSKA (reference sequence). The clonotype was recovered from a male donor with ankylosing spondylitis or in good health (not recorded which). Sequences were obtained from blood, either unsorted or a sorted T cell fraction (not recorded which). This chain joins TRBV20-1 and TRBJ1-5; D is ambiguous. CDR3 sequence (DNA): TGCAGTGCTAGAAGCGGTGGCAACAATCAGCCCCAGCATTTT. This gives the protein CSARSGGNNQPQHF.